Shown below are 25 T cell receptor beta chains from a single sample sequenced in a study of T cells in women clearing cervical HPV infection. The table came from immunoSEQ multiplex PCR; TCRdb's copy has only in-frame clones and leaves some out. The sample table sets out more than 20,000 clones. Specimen: blood buffy coat. Source of these receptors: a woman between 18 and 75 years old with a cervical HPV16 infection that either progressed to CIN3+ or cleared (not recorded which).

As regards this clone: The read is 3 residues too short to cover the CDR3 end, so that end is filled in from the germline J gene. This chain connects TRBV20-1 to TRBJ2-3, with 11 positions matching TRBD2. J lost 3 bases, V lost 6 bases, and 5 bases had no gene match. There are 14 residues in the CDR3. CDR1 DFQATT and CDR2 SNEGSKA come from the germline V gene (reference sequence). The sequenced part of the CDR3 DNA is TGCAGTGCCACCACTAGCGGGGGTACAGATACG. Protein sequence: CSATTSGGTDT. The CDR3, in full, reads CSATTSGGTDTQYF.

A note on this clone: The read gets to within 3 residues of the CDR3 end, and the germline J gene fills in the rest. The chain is built from TRBV7-9 and TRBJ2-3, with 9 nucleotides matching TRBD2. Germline CDR1 SEHNR, CDR2 FQNEAQ (reference sequence). CDR3 length: 14 amino acids. The CDR3 loop is CASSPVAGEETQYF. The sequenced part of the CDR3 DNA is TGTGCCAGCAGCCCAGTAGCGGGAGAAGAGACG.

CDR3 sequence reads: CAIKASQGQGVYNEQFF. CDR3 DNA (partial): TGTGCCATCAAAGCAAGTCAGGGACAGGGTGTTTACAATGAG. V gene TRBV10-3 combines with J gene TRBJ2-1, with 9 bases aligning to TRBD1. Sequencing ends 3 residues short of the CDR3 end; the germline J gene provides the rest. Germline V gives CDR1 ENHRY, CDR2 SYGVKD. J was trimmed by 4 bases and V by 7 bases; bases with no gene match: 14. This CDR3 has 17 amino acids.

To note about this clone: The read falls 3 residues short of the CDR3 end, and the missing part is taken from the germline J gene. The chain recombines TRBV14 with TRBJ1-2; D call uncertain. The CDR3 length is 13 residues. In germline, CDR1 is SGHDN, CDR2 FVKESK. Trimming shortened V by 1 base and J by 5 bases, and 8 bases separated the two germline ends. CDR3 residues: CASSQVHSYGYTF. The DNA read from the CDR3 is TGTGCCAGCAGCCAAGTGCACAGTTATGGC.

Details on this clone: The read ends 3 residues shy of where the CDR3 ends; the end is completed using the germline J gene. The chain links TRBV6-2 or TRBV6-3 to TRBJ2-3; TRBD2 is a possible D gene (6 bases). Trimming shortened V by 6 bases and J by 2 bases, and 12 bases separated the two germline ends. Germline V gene data show CDR1 as MNHEY and CDR2 as SVGEGT. This CDR3 has 14 amino acids. The chain's CDR3 is CASSLRDFTDTQYF. The covered CDR3 bases are TGTGCCAGCAGCCTCCGGGACTTCACAGATACG.

Incomplete CDR3 DNA: TGTGCCAGCAGGCAACTAGCCGGGGTTATTGATACG. This translates into CASRQLAGVIDT. The entire CDR3 protein reads CASRQLAGVIDTQYF. The V gene is TRBV2, the J gene TRBJ2-3, with TRBD2 as a possible D gene (6 bases). The read ends 3 residues before the CDR3 terminus; that terminus is restored from the germline J gene. V lost 6 bases, J lost 6 bases, and 19 bases lay in between. The CDR3 has 15 amino acids. CDR1 and CDR2 (germline): SNHLY, FYNNEI.

As regards this clone: The read ends 3 residues before the CDR3 terminus; that terminus is restored from the germline J gene. The V gene is TRBV5-1, the J gene TRBJ2-4; TRBD2 matches 14 bases. Looked up from germline, CDR1 is SGHRS and CDR2 is YFSETQ. The CDR3 length is 16 residues. Losses at the gene ends were 4 bases for V and 7 bases for J; bases not matched to a gene: 7. CDR3 DNA (partial): TGCGCCAGCAGCCCAGGGACTAGCGGGAGCCTGAACATT. Its translation is CASSPGTSGSLNI. The CDR3, in full, reads CASSPGTSGSLNIQYF. The whole variable domain, remainder taken from reference TRBV5-1 and TRBJ2-4, is KAGVTQTPRYLIKTRGQQVTLSCSPISGHRSVSWYQQTPGQGLQFLFEYFSETQRNKGNFPGRFSGRQFSNSRSEMNVSTLELGDSALYLCASSPGTSGSLNIQYFGAGTRLSVL.

Concerning this clone: Sequencing ends 3 residues short of the CDR3 end; the germline J gene provides the rest. The chain uses TRBV30 and TRBJ2-7; tentative D call: TRBD2 (6 bases). The CDR3 loop spans 14 amino acids. CDR1 GTSNPN and CDR2 SVGIG come from the germline V gene (reference sequence). V gave up 0 bases and J gave up 5 bases, with 14 bases separating them. Partial CDR3 DNA: TGTGCCTGGAGTGTACTCGCGGGAAGTGACGAG. Translating gives CAWSVLAGSDE. The entire CDR3 protein reads CAWSVLAGSDEQYF. Complete variable domain (other parts from reference TRBV30 and TRBJ2-7): SQTIHQWPATLVQPVGSPLSLECTVEGTSNPNLYWYRQAAGRGLQLLFYSVGIGQISSEVPQNLSASRPQDRQFILSSKKLLLSDSGFYLCAWSVLAGSDEQYFGPGTRLTVT.

Of note for this clone: Read data end 3 residues before the CDR3 end; the end is taken from the germline J gene. The rearrangement joins TRBV2 to TRBJ2-1, with TRBD2 matching over 11 bases. The germline gives CDR1 SNHLY, CDR2 FYNNEI. The J segment lost 5 bases and the V segment lost 3 bases, leaving 9 bases of the junction unmatched. CDR3 length: 17 amino acids. CDR3 amino acids: CASSDTSGRRLDNEQFF. The CDR3 DNA, read in part, is TGTGCCAGCAGTGACACTAGCGGGAGACGGCTAGACAATGAG.

A note on this clone: Read sequence stops 3 residues before the CDR3 end, and the germline J gene provides the missing end. This chain uses TRBV6-1 with TRBJ1-2; maybe TRBD1 (6 bases). Germline lookup yields CDR1 MNHNS and CDR2 SASEGT. CDR3 length: 16 amino acids. Between the trimmed V and J ends, which lost 4 bases and 5 bases, there was a span of 20 bases. Here the CDR3 reads CASSVGTMASYYGYTF. Partial CDR3 DNA: TGTGCCAGCAGTGTGGGGACAATGGCTTCTTATTATGGC.

Notes on this clone: The read halts 3 residues ahead of the CDR3 end, with the missing end drawn from the germline J gene. V is TRBV2 and J is TRBJ2-3; 11 positions match TRBD2. This CDR3 region has 15 residues. The V gene's germline CDR1 is SNHLY and CDR2 FYNNEI. CDR3 DNA, as far as it was read: TGTGCCAGCAGAGCTAGCGGGGGGCTTGGGGAGACG. Amino acids: CASRASGGLGET. The entire CDR3 is CASRASGGLGETQYF.

CDR3 protein: CASSFQGWTEAFF. The CDR3 DNA, read in part, is TGTGCCAGCAGTTTCCAAGGGTGGACTGAA. This rearrangement joins TRBV28 to TRBJ1-1; D is uncertain. The CDR3 extends 3 residues past the end of the read, so its final part is completed from the germline J gene. The CDR3 contains 13 residues. Germline V gives CDR1 MDHEN, CDR2 SYDVKM. Trimming pared 3 bases from V and 5 bases from J, leaving 10 bases between.

About this clone: Coverage ceases 3 residues before the CDR3 finishes, and the germline J gene fills in the end. The chain joins TRBV6-1 to TRBJ1-6, with D unresolved. V gave up 4 bases and J gave up 10 bases, with 14 bases separating them. Germline lookup yields CDR1 MNHNS and CDR2 SASEGT. The CDR3 has 14 amino acids. The CDR3 protein is CASSAGGSKSPLHF. The sequenced CDR3 bases are TGTGCCAGCAGTGCCGGAGGGTCGAAGTCACCC.

To note about this clone: The read terminates 3 residues ahead of where the CDR3 ends, so the germline J gene completes it. The J gene is TRBJ1-1, the V gene TRBV10-3, with TRBD1 matching 8 bases. V was clipped by 6 bases and J by 1 base; unmatched bases: 4. The CDR3 consists of 14 residues. Germline CDR1 reads ENHRY; CDR2 reads SYGVKD. CDR3 protein: CAISLGQANTEAFF. The DNA read from the CDR3 is TGTGCCATCAGCTTGGGACAGGCGAACACTGAA.

With regard to this clone: The read falls 3 residues short of the CDR3 end, and the missing part is taken from the germline J gene. The rearrangement joins TRBV18 to TRBJ1-2; D may be TRBD1 (6 bases). Germline values: CDR1 KGHSH, CDR2 LQKENI. The CDR3 loop spans 15 amino acids. The part of the CDR3 DNA that was read is TGTGCCAGCTCACCCCTGACTAGCGGGGACAATGAC. It encodes CASSPLTSGDND. The full-length CDR3 reads as CASSPLTSGDNDYTF.

The CDR3 DNA, read in part, is TGTGCCAGCAACGAGGGGACTAGCGGACAAGAGACC. Protein: CASNEGTSGQET. The full CDR3 protein is CASNEGTSGQETQYF. The J gene is TRBJ2-5, the V gene TRBV28; 11 nucleotides agree with TRBD2. Sequencing ends 3 residues short of the CDR3 end; the germline J gene provides the rest. V gave up 7 bases and J gave up 2 bases; unmatched junction bases: 6. The CDR3 totals 15 residues. Germline-derived CDR1 and CDR2 are MDHEN and SYDVKM. Full variable domain (outside the CDR3, taken from reference TRBV28 and TRBJ2-5): DVKVTQSSRYLVKRTGEKVFLECVQDMDHENMFWYRQDPGLGLRLIYFSYDVKMKEKGDIPEGYSVSREKKERFSLILESASTNQTSMYLCASNEGTSGQETQYFGPGTRLLVL.

As concerns this clone: Coverage ceases 3 residues before the CDR3 finishes, and the germline J gene fills in the end. This rearrangement joins TRBV28 to TRBJ2-7; tentative D call: TRBD1 (5 bases). Trimming shortened V by 3 bases and J by 5 bases, and 20 bases separated the two germline ends. The CDR3 covers 16 residues. Germline loops: CDR1 MDHEN, CDR2 SYDVKM. The CDR3 bases that were read are TGTGCCAGCAGTTTTGGGGCAGGCCCTCGAGCCCACGAG. Protein: CASSFGAGPRAHE. The full CDR3 is CASSFGAGPRAHEQYF.

About this clone itself: The CDR3 goes on 3 residues after the read ends, and that part is filled in from the germline J gene. The genes are TRBV2 and TRBJ1-2; D possibly corresponds to TRBD1 (5 bases). This CDR3 has 13 residues. V shed 5 bases and J shed 2 bases, with 9 bases lying between them. Looked up from germline, CDR1 is SNHLY and CDR2 is FYNNEI. CDR3 DNA, as far as it was read: TGTGCCAGCAGTCCCGACAGCAACTATGGC. Protein product: CASSPDSNYG. The entire CDR3 is CASSPDSNYGYTF. The complete variable domain, with remaining parts taken from reference TRBV2 and TRBJ1-2, reads EPEVTQTPSHQVTQMGQEVILRCVPISNHLYFYWYRQILGQKVEFLVSFYNNEISEKSEIFDDQFSVERPDGSNFTLKIRSTKLEDSAMYFCASSPDSNYGYTFGSGTRLTVV.

A remark on this clone: From the germline J gene comes the end of the CDR3, since the read stops 3 residues before it. The chain recombines TRBV30 with TRBJ2-1; a possible D gene is TRBD1 (5 bases). CDR1 and CDR2 (germline): GTSNPN, SVGIG (reference sequence). V was clipped by 4 bases and J by 4 bases, with 17 bases between them. This CDR3 comprises 15 residues. Incomplete CDR3 DNA: TGTGCCTGGAAAGAATCTCTAGGGGTTTACAATGAG. Its translation is CAWKESLGVYNE. The CDR3, in full, reads CAWKESLGVYNEQFF.

Note on this clone: Coverage ceases 3 residues before the CDR3 finishes, and the germline J gene fills in the end. V usage is TRBV14 and J usage is TRBJ1-6; D ambiguous. V was trimmed by 4 bases and J by 7 bases, leaving 5 bases between them. From germline, CDR1 is SGHDN and CDR2 FVKESK. This CDR3 spans 12 amino acids. The CDR3 DNA, read in part, is TGTGCCAGCAGCCCTTTCAATTCACCC. Protein: CASSPFNSP. The CDR3, in full, reads CASSPFNSPLHF.

Of note for this clone: The read ends 3 residues early relative to the CDR3; the germline J gene fills the gap. The chain recombines TRBV7-9 with TRBJ1-2; the D gene is possibly TRBD1 (5 bases). The CDR3 is made up of 15 amino acids. Germline CDR1 is SEHNR and CDR2 is FQNEAQ (reference sequence). The covered CDR3 bases are TGTGCCAGCAGCTTATTCAAACATCGGGACTACGAC. Translated, it gives CASSLFKHRDYD. The CDR3 as a whole reads CASSLFKHRDYDYTF.

As concerns this clone: The read gets to within 3 residues of the CDR3 end, and the germline J gene fills in the rest. This chain joins TRBV5-1 and TRBJ2-3; tentatively, D is TRBD1 (6 bases). Germline V CDR1 and CDR2: SGHRS, YFSETQ. This CDR3 spans 16 amino acids. The CDR3 sequence is CASSLNPGTPDQPQYF. The DNA read from the CDR3 is TGCGCCAGCAGCCTCAACCCCGGGACACCGGATCAGCCG.

Regarding this clone: Read coverage stops 3 residues before the CDR3 terminus; the germline J gene supplies the remainder. The chain employs TRBV28 and TRBJ1-2, with D perhaps TRBD1 (6 bases). The CDR3 has 12 residues. Germline V lookup: CDR1 MDHEN, CDR2 SYDVKM. V shed 6 bases and J shed 3 bases, with 8 bases lying between them. The part of the CDR3 DNA that was read is TGTGCCAGCAGCAGGGGTTACTATGGC. Protein sequence: CASSRGYYG. The whole CDR3 sequence is CASSRGYYGYTF.

For this clone: The read terminates 3 residues before the CDR3 end, so the remaining end is supplied by the germline J gene. This chain links TRBV20-1 with TRBJ1-1; D is possibly TRBD1 (5 bases). This CDR3 is built from 14 residues. Trimming cost V 2 bases and J 0 bases, with 10 bases left between them. CDR1 DFQATT and CDR2 SNEGSKA come from the germline V gene (reference sequence). CDR3 DNA, as far as it was read: TGCAGTGCTAGAATAACGACAGTGAACACTGAA. It translates to CSARITTVNTE. The full CDR3 sequence reads CSARITTVNTEAFF.

CDR3 in amino acids: CASSVDRASNQPQHF. Partial CDR3 DNA: TGTGCCAGCTCAGTAGACAGGGCCAGCAATCAGCCC. The chain is built from TRBV18 and TRBJ1-5, with 7 bases that match TRBD1. The read ends 3 residues early relative to the CDR3; the germline J gene fills the gap. V was pared by 5 bases and J by 1 base, with 5 bases of the junction left unmatched. This CDR3 is 15 amino acids long. CDR1 is KGHSH and CDR2 is LQKENI in the germline V gene. The variable domain in full, with the rest retrieved from reference TRBV18 and TRBJ1-5, is NAGVMQNPRHLVRRRGQEARLRCSPMKGHSHVYWYRQLPEEGLKFMVYLQKENIIDESGMPKERFSAEFPKEGPSILRIQQVVRGDSAAYFCASSVDRASNQPQHFGDGTRLSIL.